These 27 T cell receptor beta chains were all obtained from the same sample, sequenced in a study of CD8 T cells in ankylosing spondylitis. Via MiXCR, TCRdb re-called the 5' RACE reads, giving one row per CDR3 protein. In the table there are roughly 250,000 distinct CDR3 sequences, over 9.5% of which are singletons. Sequenced sample: blood, either unsorted or a sorted T cell fraction (not recorded which). These receptors came from a male donor with ankylosing spondylitis or in good health (not recorded which).

This clonotype was detected only a few times. V is TRBV4-1 and J is TRBJ2-1; TRBD1 or TRBD2 may be the D gene (7 bases each). The CDR3 has 13 residues. The V end was cut by 7 bases, the J end by 15 bases, with 22 bases between. Germline V gene data show CDR1 as MGHRA and CDR2 as YSYEKL. As DNA, the CDR3 is TGCGCCAGCAACTCAGGGGGGGCAAAGGATACGTTCTTC. It specifies CASNSGGAKDTFF.

This clonotype was picked up many times. This sequence joins TRBV12-3 or TRBV12-4 and TRBJ2-7, with TRBD2 matching 11 bases. This CDR3 is built from 17 residues. The ends lost 3 bases at V and 0 bases at J; junction bases unmatched: 7. CDR3 coding DNA: TGTGCCAGCAGTTTCGCTAGCGGGAGGCCGAGCTCCTACGAGCAGTACTTC. Translation gives CASSFASGRPSSYEQYF.

This clonotype was counted between two and nine times. The chain employs TRBV29-1 and TRBJ1-1, with a tentative D call TRBD1 (6 bases). The ends were cut back, 7 bases at V and 5 bases at J, with 17 bases in the middle. The V gene's germline CDR1 is SQVTM and CDR2 ANQGSEA. The CDR3 totals 13 residues. The DNA for the CDR3 is TGCAGCGACCAGCCACAGGGATGGACTGAAGCTTTCTTT. It translates to CSDQPQGWTEAFF.

This clonotype was counted many times. The chain uses TRBV12-3 or TRBV12-4 and TRBJ2-3; D not resolved. This CDR3 contains 14 residues. V shed 6 bases and J shed 6 bases, with 16 bases lying between them. This CDR3 reads CASSPRMIGDTQYF. The CDR3 bases are TGTGCCAGCAGCCCCCGCATGATCGGGGATACGCAGTATTTT.

Ten or more counts support this clonotype. This chain joins TRBV29-1 and TRBJ2-5; D remains ambiguous. Germline assignment: CDR1 SQVTM and CDR2 ANQGSEA. The length of the CDR3 is 12 residues. V lost 4 bases to trimming and J lost 3 bases, with 9 bases between them. The CDR3 spells CSVGSPKETQYF. CDR3 bases: TGCAGCGTTGGATCTCCTAAAGAGACCCAGTACTTC.

In its sample, this clonotype was seen many times. The CDR3 spells CASSSPLTYEQYF. CDR3 nucleotide sequence: TGTGCCAGCAGCTCACCTTTGACGTACGAGCAGTACTTC. This rearrangement joins TRBV7-2 to TRBJ2-7; D not certain. Germline V gives CDR1 SGHTA, CDR2 FQGNSA. V gave up 4 bases and J gave up 4 bases, with 11 bases separating them. The CDR3 runs 13 residues.

This clonotype was counted ten times or more. J is TRBJ2-7 and V is TRBV7-2; D gene ambiguous. V was shortened by 5 bases and J by 1 base, with 15 bases between the two germline ends. The CDR3 contains 15 residues. CDR1 is SGHTA, CDR2 FQGNSA, per germline. The CDR3 sequence is CASSPSSGPSYEQYF. The CDR3 nucleotides are TGTGCCAGCAGCCCTTCTTCGGGCCCATCCTACGAGCAGTACTTC. The full variable domain, in which reference TRBV7-2 and TRBJ2-7 provide the parts outside the CDR3, is GAGVSQSPSNKVTEKGKDVELRCDPISGHTALYWYRQSLGQGLEFLIYFQGNSAPDKSGLPSDRFSAERTGGSVSTLTIQRTQQEDSAVYLCASSPSSGPSYEQYFGPGTRLTVT.

The chain recombines TRBV27 with TRBJ1-5, with a possible D match to TRBD1 (5 bases). Per the germline V gene, CDR1 is MNHEY and CDR2 is SMNVEV (reference sequence). The CDR3 extends over 13 amino acids. The V gene lost 5 bases and the J gene lost 3 bases, with 8 bases spanning the gap. CDR3 bases: TGTGCCAGCAGTATACAGGCCAATCAGCCCCAGCATTTT. Protein: CASSIQANQPQHF.

This clonotype was counted a few times. J is TRBJ1-5 and V is TRBV7-9, with a tentative D call TRBD1 (5 bases). Trimming left V 5 bases short and J 5 bases short, with 10 bases between. The CDR3 extends over 13 amino acids. Germline V gives CDR1 SEHNR, CDR2 FQNEAQ (reference sequence). The CDR3 loop reads CASSQDSYQPQHF. CDR3 nucleotide sequence: TGTGCCAGCAGCCAAGACAGTTATCAGCCCCAGCATTTT. Filled out from reference TRBV7-9 and TRBJ1-5, the complete variable domain reads DTGVSQNPRHKITKRGQNVTFRCDPISEHNRLYWYRQTLGQGPEFLTYFQNEAQLEKSRLLSDRFSAERPKGSFSTLEIQRTEQGDSAMYLCASSQDSYQPQHFGDGTRLSIL.

This clonotype was found many times. This chain links TRBV5-1 with TRBJ2-3; weak D call: TRBD2 (7 bases). CDR1 and CDR2 from the germline V gene are SGHRS and YFSETQ. The germline V and J ends were trimmed by 2 bases and 5 bases, with 12 bases remaining between them. The CDR3 covers 14 residues. Here the CDR3 DNA reads TGCGCCAGCAGCTTAGGCGGGGGCCTAGATACGCAGTATTTT. It specifies CASSLGGGLDTQYF.

This clonotype was recorded many times. CDR3 nucleotide sequence: TGTGCCAGCAGATCGGGACTCCCTGGGAATGAGCAGTTCTTC. Its protein product is CASRSGLPGNEQFF. The rearrangement joins TRBV5-4 to TRBJ2-1, with D perhaps matching TRBD2 (6 bases). V dropped 5 bases and J dropped 7 bases, with 16 bases sitting between them. The V gene's germline CDR1 is SGHNT and CDR2 YYREEE (reference sequence). This CDR3 has 14 amino acids.

This clonotype was detected once. The chain uses TRBV7-6 and TRBJ2-5; 8 positions match TRBD2. CDR1 is SGHVS, CDR2 FNYEAQ, per germline. The CDR3 is 15 residues long. V was clipped by 6 bases and J by 3 bases; unmatched bases: 9. CDR3 residues: CASRVAGRREETQYF. Here the CDR3 DNA reads TGTGCCAGCAGGGTAGCGGGAAGACGTGAAGAGACCCAGTACTTC. The complete variable domain, with remaining parts taken from reference TRBV7-6 and TRBJ2-5, reads GAGVSQSPRYKVTKRGQDVALRCDPISGHVSLYWYRQALGQGPEFLTYFNYEAQQDKSGLPNDRFSAERPEGSISTLTIQRTEQRDSAMYRCASRVAGRREETQYFGPGTRLLVL.

At least ten counts were recorded for this clonotype. V usage is TRBV10-3 and J usage is TRBJ2-7, with a possible D match to TRBD1 (6 bases). This CDR3 is 13 amino acids long. Germline V gives CDR1 ENHRY, CDR2 SYGVKD. Trimming cost V 6 bases and J 3 bases, with 12 bases left between them. CDR3 sequence: CAIRRGQIYEQYF. The CDR3 coding sequence is TGTGCCATCAGAAGGGGACAAATCTACGAGCAGTACTTC.

In its sample, this clonotype was seen many times. The chain combines TRBV30 with TRBJ2-2; 8 bases align to TRBD2. Trimming at V came to 3 bases and at J to 3 bases, leaving 6 bases not matched to a gene. The CDR3 is 15 residues long. The germline V gene encodes CDR1 GTSNPN and CDR2 SVGIG (reference sequence). The CDR3 sequence: CAWRAGTRDTGELFF. CDR3 coding DNA: TGTGCCTGGAGGGCCGGGACTAGGGACACCGGGGAGCTGTTTTTT.

This clonotype was detected many times. The chain combines TRBV7-2 with TRBJ2-7; TRBD2 is a possible D gene (6 bases). Trimming took 3 bases from V and 3 from J, leaving 6 bases between them. Germline-derived CDR1 and CDR2 are SGHTA and FQGNSA. There are 12 residues in the CDR3. The CDR3 here is CASSFSGYEQYF. DNA for the CDR3: TGTGCCAGCAGCTTTAGCGGCTACGAGCAGTACTTC.

This clonotype was seen at least ten times. The chain carries TRBV6-1 and TRBJ1-1; D unresolved. The V gene lost 6 bases and the J gene lost 5 bases, with 16 bases spanning the gap. CDR3 length: 14 residues. Germline V gives CDR1 MNHNS, CDR2 SASEGT. The chain's CDR3 is CASSLGMGSTEAFF. The CDR3 bases are TGTGCCAGCAGCCTAGGGATGGGGTCGACTGAAGCTTTCTTT.

This clonotype showed up many times. V gene TRBV20-1 combines with J gene TRBJ2-3; no clear D gene. Trimming stripped 0 bases from V and 2 bases from J, with 12 bases between. The germline gives CDR1 DFQATT, CDR2 SNEGSKA (reference sequence). The CDR3 has 15 amino acids. CDR3 in amino acids: CSARDLRQITDTQYF. DNA for the CDR3: TGCAGTGCTAGAGATCTCAGGCAGATCACAGATACGCAGTATTTT.

This clonotype was found many times. The V and J genes are TRBV5-1 and TRBJ2-7, with D perhaps matching TRBD1 (5 bases). Looked up from germline, CDR1 is SGHRS and CDR2 is YFSETQ. V lost 4 bases and J lost 6, with 23 bases in between. The length of the CDR3 is 16 residues. In nucleotides, the CDR3 is TGCGCCAGCAGCGCCTTAGGGGCGGTAAAGCCCTCCGAGCAGTACTTC. As protein: CASSALGAVKPSEQYF.

This clonotype has at least ten counts. The chain recombines TRBV3-1 with TRBJ2-5; 11 nucleotides align to TRBD2. J lost 4 bases, V lost 3 bases, and 13 bases had no gene match. Looked up from germline, CDR1 is LGHDT and CDR2 is YNNKEL (reference sequence). This CDR3 region has 18 residues. The CDR3 sequence is CASSQERPLTSGRETQYF. The CDR3 DNA sequence: TGTGCCAGCAGCCAGGAGCGGCCCTTAACTAGCGGGAGAGAGACCCAGTACTTC.

As regards this clonotype: A read error may be the cause here, since a much bigger clone is one base away. CDR3 protein: CASNIDTGPGTEAFF. CDR3 nucleotides: TGTGCCAGTAATATAGATACGGGGCCGGGGACTGAAGCTTTCTTT. V is TRBV19 and J is TRBJ1-1; possible D gene TRBD1, 5 bases. Germline CDR1 reads LNHDA; CDR2 reads SQIVND (reference sequence). The CDR3 runs to 15 residues. The whole variable domain, filled in from reference TRBV19 and TRBJ1-1, reads DGGITQSPKYLFRKEGQNVTLSCEQNLNHDAMYWYRQDPGQGLRLIYYSQIVNDFQKGDIAEGYSVSREKKESFPLTVTSAQKNPTAFYLCASNIDTGPGTEAFFGQGTRLTVV.

This clonotype was detected ten times or more. The chain couples TRBV5-1 to TRBJ2-5; 9 bases fit TRBD1. V was pared by 1 base and J by 4 bases, with 8 bases of the junction left unmatched. The CDR3 loop spans 16 amino acids. Germline V gene sequence: CDR1 SGHRS, CDR2 YFSETQ. The CDR3 DNA follows: TGCGCCAGCAGCTTGACCGGGACAGGGACCTCAGAGACCCAGTACTTC. It yields the protein CASSLTGTGTSETQYF.

This clonotype has a count of ten or more. V usage is TRBV12-3 or TRBV12-4 and J usage is TRBJ1-5; 7 bases are a match to TRBD1. J was trimmed by 2 bases and V by 2 bases; bases with no gene match: 3. The CDR3 is 15 residues long. The CDR3 loop reads CASSLRGLGNQPQHF. CDR3 bases: TGTGCCAGCAGTTTAAGGGGGCTCGGCAATCAGCCCCAGCATTTT.

This clonotype was seen only a few times. Possible read error: a much larger clone is one base away. The chain joins TRBV21-1 to TRBJ2-2; the table gives TRBD1 as D, unverified against the DNA. TRBV21-1 is a pseudogene segment. This CDR3 has 17 amino acids. CDR3 region: CASSPPLQGGNAGELFF. CDR3 bases: TGTGCCAGCAGCCCCCCCTTACAGGGTGGAAACGCCGGGGAGCTGTTTTTT.

This clonotype was detected many times. The chain joins TRBV3-1 to TRBJ1-2; TRBD1 agrees at 7 bases. Germline V gene sequence: CDR1 LGHDT, CDR2 YNNKEL (reference sequence). The length of the CDR3 is 14 residues. The V gene end was trimmed by 3 bases and the J gene end by 4 bases; junction bases not matched to a gene: 5. The CDR3 sequence is CASSHGTVIYGYTF. In DNA form, the CDR3 reads TGTGCCAGCAGCCACGGGACAGTAATCTATGGCTACACCTTC.

This clonotype was observed at least ten times. J is TRBJ1-2 and V is TRBV12-3 or TRBV12-4; D is undetermined. V shed 4 bases and J shed 0 bases, with 6 bases lying between them. This CDR3 has 13 amino acids. The CDR3 here is CASSSGTNYGYTF. CDR3 nucleotide sequence: TGTGCCAGCAGTTCGGGGACTAACTATGGCTACACCTTC.

The sample holds a few counts of this clonotype. The chain uses TRBV6-1 and TRBJ1-4, with a tentative D call TRBD1 (6 bases). The CDR3 extends over 17 amino acids. Germline loops: CDR1 MNHNS, CDR2 SASEGT. Between the trimmed V and J ends, which lost 6 bases and 3 bases, there was a span of 20 bases. The CDR3 DNA follows: TGTGCCAGCAGGTTTCCAGGGGATGGAGGAGCTAATGAAAAACTGTTTTTT. This encodes CASRFPGDGGANEKLFF.

This rearrangement joins TRBV7-2 to TRBJ2-5; 10 bases agree with TRBD1. The CDR3 is made up of 16 amino acids. The V gene's germline CDR1 is SGHTA and CDR2 FQGNSA. The V segment lost 2 bases and the J segment 5 bases; nucleotides outside the gene matches: 8. The CDR3, as DNA: TGTGCCAGCAGCTTACCCTTGACAGGGGGCGCGGAGACCCAGTACTTC. It encodes CASSLPLTGGAETQYF.